This T cell receptor (beta chain) was obtained from a study of blood T cells in healthy people across ages. Then a second PCR, running roughly 6 to 12 cycles, was carried out with a sample-barcoded 5' primer and a J-beta primer mix. TCRdb reprocessed the 5' RACE reads with MiXCR, giving one entry per CDR3 protein. The sample has 980,000 or so distinct CDR3 sequences; about 44% are singletons. CDR1 GTSNPN and CDR2 SVGIG come from the germline V gene (reference sequence). This CDR3 contains 13 residues. V was shortened by 5 bases and J by 1 base, with 11 bases between the two germline ends. This TCR was sampled from a man between 25 and 39 years old in good health. This sequence joins TRBV30 and TRBJ1-1; D perhaps matches TRBD1 (6 bases). Sequenced material: blood. CDR3 region: CAWAQGQNTEAFF. As DNA, the CDR3 is TGTGCCTGGGCGCAGGGGCAGAACACTGAAGCTTTCTTT.